This TCR beta chain was identified in a study of T cell repertoires in cytomegalovirus infection. Background on the study: Shared public TCR beta signatures pointed to both CMV infection and a matching HLA type.

Germline loops: CDR1 MDHEN, CDR2 SYDVKM. The CDR3 spans 15 residues. After removal of 0 bases from V and 8 bases from J, the junction contained 6 bases not matched to a gene. The study, taken as a whole, reports: Dominant in the ex vivo response were TCR beta clonotypes restricted by HLA-C and specific for CMV. Cumulative frequency (of public TCR beta family members) identified carriers of CMV plus the relevant HLA.

There are many counts of this clonotype. No antigen is known for it. MiXCR, run by TCRdb on the reads, gives a single entry per CDR3 protein. The profile covers about 460,000 distinct CDR3 sequences, with over 9% appearing a single time and roughly a tenth taken by the ten largest. The chain employs TRBV28 and TRBJ1-4, with TRBD1 matching 7 bases. The source of this sequence is a human donor in good health (CMV status not recorded). Some clones in this sample may be carry-over from other donors' samples. The sample consisted of PBMCs. The CDR3 spells CASSLWTGRREKLFF. CDR3 in DNA: TGTGCCAGCAGTTTATGGACAGGGCGGAGGGAAAAACTGTTTTTT.